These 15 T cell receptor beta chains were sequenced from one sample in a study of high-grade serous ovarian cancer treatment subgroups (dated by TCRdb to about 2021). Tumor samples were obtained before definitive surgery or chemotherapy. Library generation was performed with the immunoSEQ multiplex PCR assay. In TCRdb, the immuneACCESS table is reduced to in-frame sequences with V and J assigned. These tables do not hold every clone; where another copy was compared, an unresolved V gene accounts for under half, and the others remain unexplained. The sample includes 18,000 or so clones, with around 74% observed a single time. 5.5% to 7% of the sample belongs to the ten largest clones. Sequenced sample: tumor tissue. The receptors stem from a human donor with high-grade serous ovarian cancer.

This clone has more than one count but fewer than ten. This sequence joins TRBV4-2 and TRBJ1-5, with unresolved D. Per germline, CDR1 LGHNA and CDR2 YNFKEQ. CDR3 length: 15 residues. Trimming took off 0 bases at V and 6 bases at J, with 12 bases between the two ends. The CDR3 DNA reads TGTGCCAGCAGCCAAGATCTACAAGTGGGTCAGCCCCAGCATTTT. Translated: CASSQDLQVGQPQHF.

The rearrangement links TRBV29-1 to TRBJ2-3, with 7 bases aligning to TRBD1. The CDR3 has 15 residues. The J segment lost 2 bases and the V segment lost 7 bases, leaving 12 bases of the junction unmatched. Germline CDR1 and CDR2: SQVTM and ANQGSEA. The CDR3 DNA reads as TGCAGCGCTCGGACAGGATCAAAAACCACAGATACGCAGTATTTT. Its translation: CSARTGSKTTDTQYF.

CDR3 region: CASSLGSGIGTEAFF. The CDR3 region has the DNA TGTGCCAGCAGCTTAGGTTCGGGGATCGGCACTGAAGCTTTCTTT. This rearrangement joins TRBV7-9 to TRBJ1-1, with no clear D. Germline lookup yields CDR1 SEHNR and CDR2 FQNEAQ (reference sequence). The germline V and J ends were trimmed by 1 base and 4 bases, with 13 bases remaining between them. The length of the CDR3 is 15 residues.

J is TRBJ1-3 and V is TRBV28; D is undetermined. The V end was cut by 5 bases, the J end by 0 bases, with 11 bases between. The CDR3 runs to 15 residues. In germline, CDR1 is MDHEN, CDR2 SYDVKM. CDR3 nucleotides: TGTGCCAGCAGTACCAGTCGTGCCTCTGGAAACACCATATATTTT. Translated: CASSTSRASGNTIYF.

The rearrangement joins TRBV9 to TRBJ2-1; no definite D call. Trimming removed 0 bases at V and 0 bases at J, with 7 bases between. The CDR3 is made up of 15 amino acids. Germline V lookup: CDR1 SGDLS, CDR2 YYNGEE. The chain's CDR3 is CASSVAPGSYNEQFF. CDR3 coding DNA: TGTGCCAGCAGCGTAGCCCCGGGCTCCTACAATGAGCAGTTCTTC.

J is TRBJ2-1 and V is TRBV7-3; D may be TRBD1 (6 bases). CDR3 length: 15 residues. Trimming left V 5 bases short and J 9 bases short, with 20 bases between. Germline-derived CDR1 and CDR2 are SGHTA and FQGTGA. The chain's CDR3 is CASSPQGQGFSEQFF. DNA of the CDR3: TGTGCCAGCAGCCCACAAGGGCAGGGGTTCAGTGAGCAGTTCTTC.

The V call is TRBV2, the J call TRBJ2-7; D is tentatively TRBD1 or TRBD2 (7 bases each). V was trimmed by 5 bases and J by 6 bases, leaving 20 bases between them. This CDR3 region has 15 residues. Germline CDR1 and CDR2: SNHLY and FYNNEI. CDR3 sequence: CASSRPGGGGIEQYF. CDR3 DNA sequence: TGTGCCAGCAGTCGTCCGGGGGGAGGGGGCATCGAGCAGTACTTC.

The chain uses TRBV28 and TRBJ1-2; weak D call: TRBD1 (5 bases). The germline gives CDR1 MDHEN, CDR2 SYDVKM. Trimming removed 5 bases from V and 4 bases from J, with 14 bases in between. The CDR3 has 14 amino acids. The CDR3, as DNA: TGTGCCAGCAGTACCCCGACCGGGGGCTATGGCTACACCTTC. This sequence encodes CASSTPTGGYGYTF.

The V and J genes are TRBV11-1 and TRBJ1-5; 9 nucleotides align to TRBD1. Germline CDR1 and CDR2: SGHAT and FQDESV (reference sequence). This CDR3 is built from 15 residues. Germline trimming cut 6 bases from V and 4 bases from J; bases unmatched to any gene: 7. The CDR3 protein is CASREGTGTNQPQHF. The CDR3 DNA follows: TGTGCCAGCAGGGAAGGGACAGGGACTAATCAGCCCCAGCATTTT.

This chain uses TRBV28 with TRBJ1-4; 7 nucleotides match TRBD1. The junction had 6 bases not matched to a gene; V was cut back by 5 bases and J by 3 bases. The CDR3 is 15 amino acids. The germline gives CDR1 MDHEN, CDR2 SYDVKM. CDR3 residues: CASSLPGTANEKLFF. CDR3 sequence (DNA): TGTGCCAGCAGTCTCCCCGGGACAGCTAATGAAAAACTGTTTTTT.

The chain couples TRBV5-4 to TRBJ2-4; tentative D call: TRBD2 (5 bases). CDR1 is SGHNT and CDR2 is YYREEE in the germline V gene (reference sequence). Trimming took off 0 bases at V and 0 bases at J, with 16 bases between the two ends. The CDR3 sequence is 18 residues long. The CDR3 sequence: CASSLGGSAYSAKNIQYF. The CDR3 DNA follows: TGTGCCAGCAGCTTGGGAGGGTCAGCCTACTCAGCCAAAAACATTCAGTACTTC.

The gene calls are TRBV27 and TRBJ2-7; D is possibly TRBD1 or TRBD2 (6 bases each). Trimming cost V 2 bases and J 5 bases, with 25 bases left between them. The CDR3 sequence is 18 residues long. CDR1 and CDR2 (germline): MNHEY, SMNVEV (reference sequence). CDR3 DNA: TGTGCCAGCAGTTTAAGATCGCCGGTAGTGGGGGGCGGCCACGAGCAGTACTTC. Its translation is CASSLRSPVVGGGHEQYF.

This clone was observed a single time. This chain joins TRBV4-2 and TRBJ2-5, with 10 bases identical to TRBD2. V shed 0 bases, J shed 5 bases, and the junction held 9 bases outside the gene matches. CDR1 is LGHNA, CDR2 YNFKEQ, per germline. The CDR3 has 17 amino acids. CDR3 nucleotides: TGTGCCAGCAGCCAAGATCCGGGACTAGCGATCGTCGAGACCCAGTACTTC. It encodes CASSQDPGLAIVETQYF.

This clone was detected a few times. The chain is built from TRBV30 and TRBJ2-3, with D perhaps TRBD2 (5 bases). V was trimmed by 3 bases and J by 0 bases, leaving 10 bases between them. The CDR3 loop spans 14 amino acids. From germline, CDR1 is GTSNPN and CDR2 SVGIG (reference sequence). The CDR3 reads CAWREGLSTDTQYF. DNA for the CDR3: TGTGCCTGGAGAGAGGGTCTCAGCACAGATACGCAGTATTTT.

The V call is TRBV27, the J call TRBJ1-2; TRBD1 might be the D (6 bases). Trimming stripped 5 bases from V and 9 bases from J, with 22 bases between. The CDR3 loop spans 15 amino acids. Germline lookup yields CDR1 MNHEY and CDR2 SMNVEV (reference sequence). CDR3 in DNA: TGTGCCAGCAGTCTGGAGGGGGGCGTTGGATTGAGCTACACCTTC. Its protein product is CASSLEGGVGLSYTF.